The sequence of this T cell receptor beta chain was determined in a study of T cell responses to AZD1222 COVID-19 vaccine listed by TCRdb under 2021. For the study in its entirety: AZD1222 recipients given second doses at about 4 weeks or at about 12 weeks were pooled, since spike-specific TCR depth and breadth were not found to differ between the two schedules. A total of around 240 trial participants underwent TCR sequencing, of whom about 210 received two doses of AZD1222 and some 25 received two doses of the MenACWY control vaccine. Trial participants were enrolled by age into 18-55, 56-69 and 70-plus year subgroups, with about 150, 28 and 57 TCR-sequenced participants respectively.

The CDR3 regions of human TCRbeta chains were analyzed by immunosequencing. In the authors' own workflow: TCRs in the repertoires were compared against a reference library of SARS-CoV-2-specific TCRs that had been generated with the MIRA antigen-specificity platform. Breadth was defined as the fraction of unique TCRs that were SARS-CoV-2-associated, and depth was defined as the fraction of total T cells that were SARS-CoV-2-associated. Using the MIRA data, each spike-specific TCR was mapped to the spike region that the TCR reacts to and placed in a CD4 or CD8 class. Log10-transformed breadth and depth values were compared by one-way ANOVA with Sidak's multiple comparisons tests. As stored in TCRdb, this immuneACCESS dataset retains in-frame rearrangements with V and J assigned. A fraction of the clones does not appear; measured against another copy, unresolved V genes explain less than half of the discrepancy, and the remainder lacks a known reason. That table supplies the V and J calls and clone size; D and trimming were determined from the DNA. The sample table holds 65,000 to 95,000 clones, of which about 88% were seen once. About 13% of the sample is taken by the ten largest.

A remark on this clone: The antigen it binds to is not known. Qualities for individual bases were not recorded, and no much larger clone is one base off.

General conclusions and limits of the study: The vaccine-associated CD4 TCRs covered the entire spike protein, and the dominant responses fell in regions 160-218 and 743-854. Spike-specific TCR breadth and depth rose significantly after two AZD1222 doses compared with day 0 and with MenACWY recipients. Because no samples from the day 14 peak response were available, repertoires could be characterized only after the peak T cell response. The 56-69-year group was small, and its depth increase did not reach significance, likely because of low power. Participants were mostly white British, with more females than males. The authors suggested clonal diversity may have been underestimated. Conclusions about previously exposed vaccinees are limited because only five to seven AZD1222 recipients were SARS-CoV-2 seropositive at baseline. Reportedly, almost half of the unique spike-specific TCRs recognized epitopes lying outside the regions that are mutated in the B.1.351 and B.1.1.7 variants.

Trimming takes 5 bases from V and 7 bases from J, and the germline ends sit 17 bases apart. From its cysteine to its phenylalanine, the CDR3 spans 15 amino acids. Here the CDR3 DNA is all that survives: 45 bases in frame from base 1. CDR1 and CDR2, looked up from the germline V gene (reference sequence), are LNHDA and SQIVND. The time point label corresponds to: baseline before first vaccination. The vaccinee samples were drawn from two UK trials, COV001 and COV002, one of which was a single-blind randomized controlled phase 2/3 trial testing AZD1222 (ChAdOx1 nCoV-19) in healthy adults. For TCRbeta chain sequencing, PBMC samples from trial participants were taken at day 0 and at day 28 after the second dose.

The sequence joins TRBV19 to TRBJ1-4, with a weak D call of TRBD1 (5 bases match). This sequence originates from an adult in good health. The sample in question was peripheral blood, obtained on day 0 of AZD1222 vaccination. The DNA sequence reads TGTGCCAGTAGTGGGGACGGAGGTCGGCGTGAAAAACTGTTTTTT. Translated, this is CASSGDGGRREKLFF. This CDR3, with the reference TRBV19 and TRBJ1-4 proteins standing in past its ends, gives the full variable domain DGGITQSPKYLFRKEGQNVTLSCEQNLNHDAMYWYRQDPGQGLRLIYYSQIVNDFQKGDIAEGYSVSREKKESFPLTVTSAQKNPTAFYLCASSGDGGRREKLFFGSGTQLSVL.